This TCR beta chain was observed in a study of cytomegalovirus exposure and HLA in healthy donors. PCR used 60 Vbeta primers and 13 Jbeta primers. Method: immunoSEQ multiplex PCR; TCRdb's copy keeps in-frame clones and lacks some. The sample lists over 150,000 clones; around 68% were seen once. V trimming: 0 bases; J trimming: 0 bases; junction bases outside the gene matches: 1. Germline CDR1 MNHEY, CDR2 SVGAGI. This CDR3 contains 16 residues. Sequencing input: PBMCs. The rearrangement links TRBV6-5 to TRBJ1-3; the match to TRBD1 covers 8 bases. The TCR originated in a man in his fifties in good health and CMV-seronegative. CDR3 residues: CASSYSDRVSGNTIYF. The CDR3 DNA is TGTGCCAGCAGTTACTCGGACAGGGTCTCTGGAAACACCATATATTTT.